The present T cell receptor beta chain was sequenced within a study of T cell responses to AZD1222 COVID-19 vaccine. Assay: immunoSEQ multiplex PCR; the TCRdb copy retains only in-frame clones and omits some. This repertoire shows tens of thousands of clones, 75% to 90% found once; its top ten account for around an eighth. Per the germline V gene, CDR1 is SNHLY and CDR2 is FYNNEI. The CDR3 has 13 amino acids. Trimming left V 7 bases short and J 5 bases short, with 14 bases between. V gene TRBV2 combines with J gene TRBJ2-5; D might be TRBD1 (6 bases). The sequencing used peripheral blood, collected 28 days after the second AZD1222 dose. This TCR came from an adult who received the AZD1222 COVID-19 vaccine. CDR3 sequence (DNA): TGTGCCAGCACAAGGGGGATAAGCGAGACCCAGTACTTC. Its protein is CASTRGISETQYF.